The 26 T cell receptor beta chains given below trace back to one sample, sequenced in a study of shared clonotypes between healthy human individuals. Clones were sequenced by immunoSEQ multiplex PCR, and TCRdb holds only the in-frame ones, with some missing. The top ten clones hold more than 0.35% of a sample with approximately 2.5 million clones, over 85% of them seen once. The sample consisted of naive CD4+ T cells from PBMCs. Sample subset: CD45RA+ positively selected. The receptors were gathered from a man younger than 35 in good health. Some clones in this sample may be carry-over from other donors' samples.

The chain uses TRBV16 and TRBJ1-2, with unresolved D. Germline values: CDR1 KGHSY, CDR2 FQNENV. The CDR3 contains 13 residues. V shed 1 base and J shed 6 bases, with 9 bases lying between them. As DNA, the CDR3 is TGTGCCAGCAGCCAATATAGGGATAATGGCTACACCTTC. Translation: CASSQYRDNGYTF.

V gene TRBV15 combines with J gene TRBJ1-5; D call uncertain. Trimming shortened V by 0 bases and J by 3 bases, and 6 bases separated the two germline ends. Germline loops: CDR1 LNHNV, CDR2 YYDKDF (reference sequence). The CDR3 runs 14 residues. This CDR3 is CATSRDSVNQPQHF. The CDR3 nucleotides are TGTGCCACCAGCAGAGACAGTGTCAATCAGCCCCAGCATTTT.

J is TRBJ2-1 and V is TRBV7-3, with 9 bases aligning to TRBD2. Trimming took 5 bases from V and 8 from J; bases not matched to a gene: 10. Germline-derived CDR1 and CDR2 are SGHTA and FQGTGA. There are 15 residues in the CDR3. CDR3 DNA sequence: TGTGCCAGCAGCCCGAATAGCGGGAGTTTTGATGAGCAGTTCTTC. This encodes CASSPNSGSFDEQFF. Full variable domain (remainder filled in from reference TRBV7-3 and TRBJ2-1): GAGVSQTPSNKVTEKGKYVELRCDPISGHTALYWYRQSLGQGPEFLIYFQGTGAADDSGLPNDRFFAVRPEGSVSTLKIQRTERGDSAVYLCASSPNSGSFDEQFFGPGTRLTVL.

The J gene is TRBJ1-1, the V gene TRBV5-8, with a tentative D call TRBD1 (5 bases). The CDR3 is made up of 16 amino acids. V lost 1 base to trimming and J lost 1 base, with 14 bases between them. Per germline, CDR1 SGHTS and CDR2 YDEGEE. CDR3 sequence reads: CASSLFTGSSNTEAFF. CDR3 sequence (DNA): TGTGCCAGCAGCTTGTTTACAGGTAGTTCGAACACTGAAGCTTTCTTT.

The chain links TRBV5-5 to TRBJ1-5; no reliable D call. The germline V and J ends were trimmed by 4 bases and 0 bases, with 11 bases remaining between them. Germline CDR1 is SGHKS and CDR2 is YYEKEE (reference sequence). There are 15 residues in the CDR3. CDR3 sequence (DNA): TGTGCCAGCAGCCCGCAGGATTATAGCAATCAGCCCCAGCATTTT. Translated, it gives CASSPQDYSNQPQHF.

This chain joins TRBV11-2 and TRBJ1-3, with 8 bases matching TRBD1. CDR3 length: 16 amino acids. V was pared by 5 bases and J by 4 bases, with 10 bases of the junction left unmatched. Germline loops: CDR1 SGHAT, CDR2 FQNNGV. DNA for the CDR3: TGTGCCAGCAGCACAACCGACAGGGGATCGGGAAACACCATATATTTT. The encoded protein is CASSTTDRGSGNTIYF.

This clone was counted a single time. The chain is built from TRBV29-1 and TRBJ1-4; possible D gene TRBD1, 5 bases. From germline, CDR1 is SQVTM and CDR2 ANQGSEA. V lost 4 bases to trimming and J lost 10 bases, with 10 bases between them. The CDR3 totals 11 residues. The CDR3 DNA reads TGCAGCGTTGGTCAGGGCCCAAAACTGTTTTTT. Amino acid sequence: CSVGQGPKLFF.

This rearrangement joins TRBV5-1 to TRBJ2-7, with D perhaps given as TRBD1 or TRBD2 (6 bases each). The ends were cut back, 0 bases at V and 3 bases at J, with 16 bases in the middle. Germline V gene data show CDR1 as SGHRS and CDR2 as YFSETQ. The CDR3 loop spans 16 amino acids. The CDR3 DNA is TGCGCCAGCAGCTTGGGGCTAGGGGGGTCCGGCTACGAGCAGTACTTC. It yields the protein CASSLGLGGSGYEQYF.

The rearrangement joins TRBV11-2 to TRBJ2-5; tentatively, D is TRBD1 (6 bases). Trimming removed 1 base from V and 5 bases from J, with 8 bases in between. From germline, CDR1 is SGHAT and CDR2 FQNNGV. This CDR3 is built from 13 residues. This chain's CDR3 is CASSLGGPETQYF. CDR3 bases: TGTGCCAGCAGCTTAGGGGGGCCGGAGACCCAGTACTTC.

This chain joins TRBV6-1 and TRBJ2-3; no definite D call. CDR1 is MNHNS, CDR2 SASEGT, per germline. The CDR3 is made up of 15 amino acids. Deletions cut 6 bases from V and 2 bases from J, with 15 bases between. CDR3 in DNA: TGTGCCAGCAGCCCCAGACAACTACCCACAGATACGCAGTATTTT. Amino acid sequence: CASSPRQLPTDTQYF.

The chain couples TRBV7-9 to TRBJ2-7; D assignment may be TRBD1 or TRBD2 (7 bases each). V shed 0 bases and J shed 3 bases, with 12 bases lying between them. Germline lookup yields CDR1 SEHNR and CDR2 FQNEAQ (reference sequence). The CDR3 consists of 15 residues. The CDR3 loop is CASSLAGRGGYEQYF. The CDR3 DNA is TGTGCCAGCAGCTTAGCGGGCAGGGGGGGCTACGAGCAGTACTTC.

The V and J genes are TRBV5-5 and TRBJ2-2; D may be TRBD2 (6 bases). CDR3 length: 16 residues. Germline CDR1 SGHKS, CDR2 YYEKEE (reference sequence). Trimming removed 4 bases from V and 0 bases from J, with 13 bases in between. DNA of the CDR3: TGTGCCAGCAGCCGGAGGGAGGCGGCGAACACCGGGGAGCTGTTTTTT. Its translation: CASSRREAANTGELFF.

Only a few counts were recorded for this clone. V and J are TRBV14 and TRBJ1-1; no firm D call. The CDR3 runs 13 residues. In germline, CDR1 is SGHDN, CDR2 FVKESK. The V end lost 4 bases, the J end lost 1 base, and 7 bases lay between the germline ends. CDR3: CASSLQANTEAFF. CDR3 DNA: TGTGCCAGCAGCCTTCAAGCGAACACTGAAGCTTTCTTT. Variable domain in full (rest from reference TRBV14 and TRBJ1-1): EAGVTQFPSHSVIEKGQTVTLRCDPISGHDNLYWYRRVMGKEIKFLLHFVKESKQDESGMPNNRFLAERTGGTYSTLKVQPAELEDSGVYFCASSLQANTEAFFGQGTRLTVV.

The chain recombines TRBV5-1 with TRBJ2-1; TRBD1 aligns across 9 bases. J gave up 8 bases and V 4 bases, and 19 bases lay outside the gene matches. Germline V gives CDR1 SGHRS, CDR2 YFSETQ. The length of the CDR3 is 18 residues. The CDR3 loop is CASSRDRVSALKGDEQFF. CDR3 bases: TGCGCCAGCAGCAGGGACAGGGTGAGCGCGCTGAAAGGCGATGAGCAGTTCTTC.

This chain joins TRBV9 and TRBJ2-7, with 7 bases lining up with TRBD2. The CDR3 spans 15 residues. Germline CDR1 and CDR2: SGDLS and YYNGEE. V shed 4 bases and J 1 base; nucleotides not matched to a gene: 8. CDR3 DNA sequence: TGTGCCAGCAGCCCTGCCGGGGAGGGATCCTACGAGCAGTACTTC. Translated, it gives CASSPAGEGSYEQYF.

The chain combines TRBV14 with TRBJ2-1, with 7 positions matching TRBD2. Trimming took 5 bases from V and 0 from J; bases not matched to a gene: 7. The CDR3 is 16 amino acids. CDR1 and CDR2 from the germline V gene are SGHDN and FVKESK. The CDR3 loop is CASSIRAGSSYNEQFF. CDR3 nucleotides: TGTGCCAGCAGCATACGAGCGGGAAGCTCCTACAATGAGCAGTTCTTC.

The V gene is TRBV9, the J gene TRBJ2-2, with 11 bases that match TRBD2. With 3 bases clipped from V and 7 bases from J, the junction kept 11 bases outside the gene matches. Germline-derived CDR1 and CDR2 are SGDLS and YYNGEE. The CDR3 is 17 residues long. Here the CDR3 DNA reads TGTGCCAGCAGCGGGGGGATAACTAGCGGGAGAGGCGGGGAGCTGTTTTTT. This sequence encodes CASSGGITSGRGGELFF.

The chain joins TRBV28 to TRBJ1-1; TRBD1 is a possible D gene (6 bases). The germline V gene encodes CDR1 MDHEN and CDR2 SYDVKM. The CDR3 spans 17 residues. V lost 2 bases and J 3 bases, leaving 19 bases between the germline ends. DNA for the CDR3: TGTGCCAGCAGTTTAATATTCGGGGGCATGGAGGACACTGAAGCTTTCTTT. Its translation is CASSLIFGGMEDTEAFF.

Turning to this clone: The sample has other DNA sequences that encode this CDR3 too. The CDR3 protein is CAISERSNQPQHF. The CDR3 DNA sequence: TGTGCCATCAGTGAAAGGAGCAATCAGCCCCAGCATTTT. V gene TRBV10-3 combines with J gene TRBJ1-5; D unclear. Germline CDR1 ENHRY, CDR2 SYGVKD. The CDR3 is 13 amino acids. With 3 bases removed from V and 1 base from J, the gap between germline ends came to 4 bases.

This rearrangement joins TRBV12-5 to TRBJ2-1; maybe TRBD1 (6 bases). V was pared by 3 bases and J by 7 bases, with 13 bases between. CDR1 is LGHNT, CDR2 FRNRAP, per germline. The CDR3 is 14 residues long. This chain's CDR3 is CASGFMGARNEQFF. In DNA form, the CDR3 reads TGTGCTAGTGGTTTTATGGGGGCGCGGAATGAGCAGTTCTTC.

The DNA for the CDR3 is TGTGCCAGCAGTGAGTACACGGGGGCCAATTCACCCCTCCACTTT. Encoded protein: CASSEYTGANSPLHF. This chain connects TRBV25-1 to TRBJ1-6; D might be TRBD1 (6 bases). V gave up 3 bases and J gave up 7 bases, with 13 bases separating them. The CDR3 totals 15 residues. Germline CDR1 and CDR2: MGHDK and SYGVNS.

The V and J genes are TRBV13 and TRBJ2-7; 11 bases fit TRBD2. This CDR3 spans 14 amino acids. J was trimmed by 5 bases and V by 5 bases; bases with no gene match: 5. Germline V gene lookup returns CDR1 PRHDT and CDR2 FYEKMQ (reference sequence). The CDR3 loop is CASSTSGSSDEQYF. CDR3 nucleotide sequence: TGTGCCAGCAGCACTAGCGGGAGTTCTGACGAGCAGTACTTC.

The CDR3 coding sequence is TGTGCCAGCAGCCTGTTTTCTAATGAAAAACTGTTTTTT. It translates to CASSLFSNEKLFF. V and J are TRBV7-9 and TRBJ1-4; D gene unclear. The length of the CDR3 is 13 residues. Germline V gene sequence: CDR1 SEHNR, CDR2 FQNEAQ (reference sequence). V lost 5 bases and J lost 3, with 7 bases in between.

The chain couples TRBV28 to TRBJ1-5, with 12 bases matching TRBD1. The length of the CDR3 is 16 residues. CDR1 MDHEN and CDR2 SYDVKM come from the germline V gene. The ends lost 6 bases at V and 2 bases at J; junction bases unmatched: 5. CDR3 region: CASRWDRGRGNQPQHF. Here the CDR3 DNA reads TGTGCCAGCAGGTGGGACAGGGGGCGCGGCAATCAGCCCCAGCATTTT.

This chain joins TRBV6-5 and TRBJ2-5; 9 bases map to TRBD2. Germline values: CDR1 MNHEY, CDR2 SVGAGI. The CDR3 is 14 amino acids. Trimming removed 6 bases from V and 9 bases from J; junction bases left unmatched: 11. The CDR3 protein is CASSKLAGLVAQYF. Here the CDR3 DNA reads TGTGCCAGCAGCAAACTAGCGGGCCTCGTGGCCCAGTACTTC.

The V call is TRBV5-1, the J call TRBJ2-7; maybe TRBD2 (6 bases). CDR3 length: 14 residues. Germline CDR1 SGHRS, CDR2 YFSETQ. V was cut by 2 bases and J by 7 bases, with 16 bases left in between. Here the CDR3 reads CASSFGGARGEQYF. The DNA for the CDR3 is TGCGCCAGCAGCTTTGGGGGTGCCCGGGGGGAGCAGTACTTC.